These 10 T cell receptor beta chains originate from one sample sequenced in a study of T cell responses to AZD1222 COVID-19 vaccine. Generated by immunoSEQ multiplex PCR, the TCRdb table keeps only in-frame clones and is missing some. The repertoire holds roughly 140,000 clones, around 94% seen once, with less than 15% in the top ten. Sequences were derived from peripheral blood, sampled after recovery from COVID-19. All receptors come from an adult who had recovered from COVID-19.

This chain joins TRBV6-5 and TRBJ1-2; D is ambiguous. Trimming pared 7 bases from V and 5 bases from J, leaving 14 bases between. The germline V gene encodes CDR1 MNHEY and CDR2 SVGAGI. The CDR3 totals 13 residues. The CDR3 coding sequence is TGTGCCAGCAAGGAGGGTGGGCTATATGGCTACACCTTC. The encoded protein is CASKEGGLYGYTF.

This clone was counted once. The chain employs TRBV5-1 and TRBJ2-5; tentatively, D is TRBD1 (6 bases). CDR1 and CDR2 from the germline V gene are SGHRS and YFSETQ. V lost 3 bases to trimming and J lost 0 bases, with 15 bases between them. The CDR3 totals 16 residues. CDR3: CASSWGPTGNQETQYF. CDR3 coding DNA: TGCGCCAGCAGCTGGGGGCCGACTGGGAACCAAGAGACCCAGTACTTC.

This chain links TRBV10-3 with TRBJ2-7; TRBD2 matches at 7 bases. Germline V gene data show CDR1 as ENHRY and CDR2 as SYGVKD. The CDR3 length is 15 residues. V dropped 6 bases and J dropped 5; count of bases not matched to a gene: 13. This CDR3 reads CAISESETSINEQYF. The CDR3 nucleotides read TGTGCCATCAGCGAAAGTGAGACTAGCATAAACGAGCAGTACTTC.

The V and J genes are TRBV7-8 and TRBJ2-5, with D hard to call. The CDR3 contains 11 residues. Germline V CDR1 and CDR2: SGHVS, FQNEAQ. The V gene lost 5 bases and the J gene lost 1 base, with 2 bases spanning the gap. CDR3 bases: TGTGCCAGCAGCGTCCAAGAGACCCAGTACTTC. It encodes CASSVQETQYF.

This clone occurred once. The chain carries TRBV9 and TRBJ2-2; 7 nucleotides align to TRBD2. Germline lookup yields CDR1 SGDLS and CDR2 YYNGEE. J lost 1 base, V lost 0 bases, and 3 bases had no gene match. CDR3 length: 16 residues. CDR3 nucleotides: TGTGCCAGCAGCGTAGGCGGGGGTAAGAACACCGGGGAGCTGTTTTTT. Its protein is CASSVGGGKNTGELFF. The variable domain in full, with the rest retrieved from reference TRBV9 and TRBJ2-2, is DSGVTQTPKHLITATGQRVTLRCSPRSGDLSVYWYQQSLDQGLQFLIQYYNGEERAKGNILERFSAQQFPDLHSELNLSSLELGDSALYFCASSVGGGKNTGELFFGEGSRLTVL.

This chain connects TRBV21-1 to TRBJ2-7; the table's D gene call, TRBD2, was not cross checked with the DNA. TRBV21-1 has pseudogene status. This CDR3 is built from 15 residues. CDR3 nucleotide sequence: TGTGCCAGCAGCAAACATGGGACTAATCACTACGAGCAGTACTTC. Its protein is CASSKHGTNHYEQYF.

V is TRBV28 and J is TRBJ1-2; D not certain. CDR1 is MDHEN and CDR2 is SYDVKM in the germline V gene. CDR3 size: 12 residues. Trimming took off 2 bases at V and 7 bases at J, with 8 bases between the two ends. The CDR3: CASSLLQAGYTF. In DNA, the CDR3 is TGTGCCAGCAGTTTACTCCAGGCTGGCTACACCTTC.

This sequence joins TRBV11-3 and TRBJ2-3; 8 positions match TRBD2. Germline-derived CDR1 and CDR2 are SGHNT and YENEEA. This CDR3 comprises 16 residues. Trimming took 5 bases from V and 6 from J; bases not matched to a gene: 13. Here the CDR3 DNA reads TGTGCCAGCAGCCCGCGGGGAGCGGGAGTGGGTGATACGCAGTATTTT. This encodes CASSPRGAGVGDTQYF.

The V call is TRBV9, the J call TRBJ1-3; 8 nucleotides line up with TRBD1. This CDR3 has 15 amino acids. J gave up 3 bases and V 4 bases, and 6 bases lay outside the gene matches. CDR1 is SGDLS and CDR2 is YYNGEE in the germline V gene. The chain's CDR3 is CASSPRQGIGNTIYF. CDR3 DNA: TGTGCCAGCAGCCCCCGACAGGGGATTGGAAACACCATATATTTT.

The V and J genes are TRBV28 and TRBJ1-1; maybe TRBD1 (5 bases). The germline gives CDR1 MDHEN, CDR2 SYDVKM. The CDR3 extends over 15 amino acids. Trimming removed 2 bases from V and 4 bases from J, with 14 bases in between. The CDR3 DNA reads TGTGCCAGCAGTTTACGGGCGGGCGGGGCCACTGAAGCTTTCTTT. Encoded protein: CASSLRAGGATEAFF.